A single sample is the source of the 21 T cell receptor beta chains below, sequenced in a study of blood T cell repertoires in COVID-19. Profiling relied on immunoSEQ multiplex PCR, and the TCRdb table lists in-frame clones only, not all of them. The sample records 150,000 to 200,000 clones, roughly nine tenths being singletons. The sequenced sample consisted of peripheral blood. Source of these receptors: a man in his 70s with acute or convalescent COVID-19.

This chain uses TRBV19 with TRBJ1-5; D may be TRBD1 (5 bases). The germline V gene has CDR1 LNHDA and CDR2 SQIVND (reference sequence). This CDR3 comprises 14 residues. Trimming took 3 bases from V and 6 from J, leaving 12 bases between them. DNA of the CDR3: TGTGCCAGTAGTATCGGTCCGGGGGGTCAGCCCCAGCATTTT. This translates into CASSIGPGGQPQHF. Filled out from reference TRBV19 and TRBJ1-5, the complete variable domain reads DGGITQSPKYLFRKEGQNVTLSCEQNLNHDAMYWYRQDPGQGLRLIYYSQIVNDFQKGDIAEGYSVSREKKESFPLTVTSAQKNPTAFYLCASSIGPGGQPQHFGDGTRLSIL.

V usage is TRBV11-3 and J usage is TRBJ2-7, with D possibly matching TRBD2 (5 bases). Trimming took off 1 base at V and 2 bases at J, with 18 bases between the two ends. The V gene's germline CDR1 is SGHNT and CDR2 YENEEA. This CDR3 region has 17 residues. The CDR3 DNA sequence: TGTGCCAGCAGCTTAGTTATGAGCTCACGAGGGACCTACGAGCAGTACTTC. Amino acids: CASSLVMSSRGTYEQYF.

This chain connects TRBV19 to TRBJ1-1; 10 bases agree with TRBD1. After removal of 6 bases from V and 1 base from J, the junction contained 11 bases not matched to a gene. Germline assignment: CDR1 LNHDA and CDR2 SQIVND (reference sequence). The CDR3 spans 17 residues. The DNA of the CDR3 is TGTGCCAGTAGATCAACATCCGGGACAGGGGCGAACACTGAAGCTTTCTTT. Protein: CASRSTSGTGANTEAFF.

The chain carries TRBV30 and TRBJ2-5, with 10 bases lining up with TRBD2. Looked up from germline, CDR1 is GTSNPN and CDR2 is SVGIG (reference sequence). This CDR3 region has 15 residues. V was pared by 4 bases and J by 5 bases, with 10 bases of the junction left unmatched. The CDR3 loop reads CAWTPGLAGVETQYF. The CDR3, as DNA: TGTGCCTGGACCCCAGGGCTAGCGGGGGTTGAGACCCAGTACTTC. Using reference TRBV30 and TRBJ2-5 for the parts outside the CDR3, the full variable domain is SQTIHQWPATLVQPVGSPLSLECTVEGTSNPNLYWYRQAAGRGLQLLFYSVGIGQISSEVPQNLSASRPQDRQFILSSKKLLLSDSGFYLCAWTPGLAGVETQYFGPGTRLLVL.

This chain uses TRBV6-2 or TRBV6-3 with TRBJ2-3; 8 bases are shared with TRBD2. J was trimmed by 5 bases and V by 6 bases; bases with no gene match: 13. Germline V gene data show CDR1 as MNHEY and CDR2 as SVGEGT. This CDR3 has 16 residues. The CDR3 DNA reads TGTGCCAGCAGCCCTGGCCGGGGGGGCCTTTTAGATACGCAGTATTTT. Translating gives CASSPGRGGLLDTQYF.

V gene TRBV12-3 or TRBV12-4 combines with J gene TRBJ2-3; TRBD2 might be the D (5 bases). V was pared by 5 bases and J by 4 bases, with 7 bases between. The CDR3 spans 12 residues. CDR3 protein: CASSPGADTQYF. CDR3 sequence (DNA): TGTGCCAGCAGTCCCGGGGCAGATACGCAGTATTTT.

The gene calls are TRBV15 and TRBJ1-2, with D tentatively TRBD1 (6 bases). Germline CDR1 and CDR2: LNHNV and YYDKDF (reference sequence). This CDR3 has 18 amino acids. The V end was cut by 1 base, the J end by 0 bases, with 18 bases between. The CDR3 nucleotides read TGTGCCACCAGCAGAGGAGGGGGAGACCCGTTAGCTAACTATGGCTACACCTTC. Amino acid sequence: CATSRGGGDPLANYGYTF.

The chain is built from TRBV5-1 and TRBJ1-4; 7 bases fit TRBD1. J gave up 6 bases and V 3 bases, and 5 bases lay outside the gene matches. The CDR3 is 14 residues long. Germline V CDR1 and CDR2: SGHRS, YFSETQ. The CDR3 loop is CASSSTGWDEKLFF. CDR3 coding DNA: TGCGCCAGCAGCTCGACAGGGTGGGATGAAAAACTGTTTTTT.

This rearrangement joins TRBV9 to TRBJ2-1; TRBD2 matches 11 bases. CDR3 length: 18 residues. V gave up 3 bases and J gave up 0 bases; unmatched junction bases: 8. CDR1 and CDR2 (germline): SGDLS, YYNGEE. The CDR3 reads CASSDLAGGRISYNEQFF. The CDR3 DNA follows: TGTGCCAGCAGCGATCTAGCGGGGGGACGAATCTCCTACAATGAGCAGTTCTTC. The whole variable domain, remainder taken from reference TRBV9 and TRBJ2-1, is DSGVTQTPKHLITATGQRVTLRCSPRSGDLSVYWYQQSLDQGLQFLIQYYNGEERAKGNILERFSAQQFPDLHSELNLSSLELGDSALYFCASSDLAGGRISYNEQFFGPGTRLTVL.

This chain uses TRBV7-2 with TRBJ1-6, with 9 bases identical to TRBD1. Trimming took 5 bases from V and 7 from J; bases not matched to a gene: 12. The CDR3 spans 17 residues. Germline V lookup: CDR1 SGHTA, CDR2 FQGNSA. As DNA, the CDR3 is TGTGCCAGCAGCCTCACCCTGACAGGGGGACGGAATTCACCCCTCCACTTT. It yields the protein CASSLTLTGGRNSPLHF.

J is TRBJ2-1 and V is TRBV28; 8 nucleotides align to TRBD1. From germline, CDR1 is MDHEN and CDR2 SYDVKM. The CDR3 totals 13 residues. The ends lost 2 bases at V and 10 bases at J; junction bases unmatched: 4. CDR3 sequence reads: CASSLGQGNEQFF. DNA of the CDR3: TGTGCCAGCAGTTTAGGACAGGGTAACGAGCAGTTCTTC.

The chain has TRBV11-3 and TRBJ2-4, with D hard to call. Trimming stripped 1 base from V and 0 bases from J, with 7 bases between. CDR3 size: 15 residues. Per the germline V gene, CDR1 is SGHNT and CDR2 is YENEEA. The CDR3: CASSLGGLAKNIQYF. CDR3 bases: TGTGCCAGCAGCTTAGGTGGGCTAGCCAAAAACATTCAGTACTTC.

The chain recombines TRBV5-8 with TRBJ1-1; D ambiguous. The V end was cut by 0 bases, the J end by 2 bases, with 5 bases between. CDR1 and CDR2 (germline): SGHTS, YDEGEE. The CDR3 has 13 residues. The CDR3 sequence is CASSLGGNTEAFF. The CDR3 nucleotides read TGTGCCAGCAGCTTGGGAGGAAACACTGAAGCTTTCTTT.

This chain's CDR3 is CASSSPGQLREQFF. The DNA of the CDR3 is TGTGCCAGCAGTTCCCCGGGACAGCTACGTGAGCAGTTCTTC. The chain couples TRBV28 to TRBJ2-1, with 7 bases aligning to TRBD1. V lost 4 bases, J lost 9 bases, and 9 bases stayed unmatched. The CDR3 length is 14 residues. Per the germline V gene, CDR1 is MDHEN and CDR2 is SYDVKM.

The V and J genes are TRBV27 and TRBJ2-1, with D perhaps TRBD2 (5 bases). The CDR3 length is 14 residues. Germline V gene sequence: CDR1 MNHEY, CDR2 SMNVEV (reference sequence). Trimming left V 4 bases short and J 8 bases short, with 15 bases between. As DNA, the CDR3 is TGTGCCAGCAGTTGGGGAGTGGGTTGGGATGAGCAGTTCTTC. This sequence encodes CASSWGVGWDEQFF.

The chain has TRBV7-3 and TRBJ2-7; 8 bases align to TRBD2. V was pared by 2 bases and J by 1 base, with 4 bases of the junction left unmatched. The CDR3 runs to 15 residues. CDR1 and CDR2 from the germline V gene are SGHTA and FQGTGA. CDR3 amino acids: CASSLLAGESYEQYF. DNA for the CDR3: TGTGCCAGCAGCTTACTAGCGGGCGAATCCTACGAGCAGTACTTC.

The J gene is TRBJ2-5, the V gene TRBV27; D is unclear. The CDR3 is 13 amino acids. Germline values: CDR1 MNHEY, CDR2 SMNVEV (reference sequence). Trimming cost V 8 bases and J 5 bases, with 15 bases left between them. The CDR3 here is CASCRTFAETQYF. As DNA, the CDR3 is TGTGCCAGCTGTAGAACTTTCGCGGAGACCCAGTACTTC.

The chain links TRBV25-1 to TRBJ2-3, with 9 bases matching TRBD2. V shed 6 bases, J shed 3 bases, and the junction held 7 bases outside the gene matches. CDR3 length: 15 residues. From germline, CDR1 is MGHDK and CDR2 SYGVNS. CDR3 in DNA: TGTGCCAGCAGGTTAGCGGGAGAATGGACAGATACGCAGTATTTT. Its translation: CASRLAGEWTDTQYF.

The CDR3 DNA sequence: TGTGCCAGCAGTTACTCGGAGGTTTGGGACACTGAAGCTTTCTTT. Translated, it gives CASSYSEVWDTEAFF. The chain recombines TRBV6-5 with TRBJ1-1; no clear D gene. V lost 0 bases and J lost 3, with 11 bases in between. CDR1 and CDR2 (germline): MNHEY, SVGAGI. This CDR3 is built from 15 residues.

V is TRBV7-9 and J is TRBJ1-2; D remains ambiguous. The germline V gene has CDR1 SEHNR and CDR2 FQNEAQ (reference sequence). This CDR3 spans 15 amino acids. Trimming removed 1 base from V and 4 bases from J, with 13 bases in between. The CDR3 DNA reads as TGTGCCAGCAGCTTAGGTGCTCCTACCTCCTATGGCTACACCTTC. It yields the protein CASSLGAPTSYGYTF.

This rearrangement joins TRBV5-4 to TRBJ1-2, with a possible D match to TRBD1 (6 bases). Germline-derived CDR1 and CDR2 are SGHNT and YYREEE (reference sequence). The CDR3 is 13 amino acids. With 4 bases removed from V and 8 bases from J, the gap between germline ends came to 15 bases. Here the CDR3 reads CASSPGQPKGYTF. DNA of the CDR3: TGTGCCAGCAGCCCTGGACAGCCAAAGGGCTACACCTTC.